What follows are 29 T cell receptor beta chains derived from one specimen sequenced in a study of cytomegalovirus exposure and HLA in healthy donors. 60 Vbeta and 13 Jbeta primers were used in PCR. The protocol was immunoSEQ multiplex PCR, while the TCRdb copy is restricted to in-frame clones and leaves out a portion. The sample consists of some 200,000 clones, almost 70% of them appearing once. The specimen was PBMCs. Receptor source: a man aged 35-49 years in good health and CMV-seropositive.

The rearrangement uses TRBV4-1 and TRBJ2-5; 11 bases align to TRBD1. The CDR3 is made up of 14 amino acids. J lost 7 bases, V lost 0 bases, and 1 base had no gene match. From germline, CDR1 is MGHRA and CDR2 YSYEKL. The CDR3 here is CASSQEGTGGTQYF. The CDR3 DNA reads TGCGCCAGCAGCCAAGAGGGGACAGGGGGGACCCAGTACTTC.

V and J are TRBV6-4 and TRBJ1-4; 7 bases agree with TRBD1. The CDR3 covers 13 residues. CDR1 and CDR2 (germline): MRHNA, SNTAGT. Trimming cost V 4 bases and J 8 bases; bases outside gene matches: 4. The CDR3 sequence: CASSVLQGEKLFF. CDR3 bases: TGTGCCAGCAGTGTTCTACAGGGGGAAAAACTGTTTTTT.

The rearrangement joins TRBV9 to TRBJ2-1; TRBD2 matches 8 bases. V lost 0 bases and J lost 6; bases outside the gene matches: 5. This CDR3 is 15 amino acids long. In germline, CDR1 is SGDLS, CDR2 YYNGEE. The CDR3 reads CASSVVTGGPNEQFF. The DNA for the CDR3 is TGTGCCAGCAGCGTAGTTACGGGGGGGCCCAATGAGCAGTTCTTC.

The J gene is TRBJ1-5, the V gene TRBV27; 7 bases line up with TRBD1. CDR3 size: 13 residues. V was clipped by 5 bases and J by 6 bases; unmatched bases: 4. Per germline, CDR1 MNHEY and CDR2 SMNVEV (reference sequence). CDR3 amino acids: CASSGGGGQPQHF. DNA for the CDR3: TGTGCCAGCAGTGGAGGGGGCGGTCAGCCCCAGCATTTT.

The V and J genes are TRBV7-2 and TRBJ2-4; 13 bases line up with TRBD2. The CDR3 has 18 amino acids. The junction had 8 bases not matched to a gene; V was cut back by 4 bases and J by 2 bases. Germline V gene lookup returns CDR1 SGHTA and CDR2 FQGNSA. This chain's CDR3 is CASSSGTSGVIPKNIQYF. CDR3 coding DNA: TGTGCCAGCAGCTCTGGGACTAGCGGGGTCATTCCCAAAAACATTCAGTACTTC.

The chain has TRBV5-1 and TRBJ2-7; D unclear. This CDR3 comprises 17 residues. Trimming cost V 8 bases and J 3 bases, with 27 bases left between them. Germline CDR1 SGHRS, CDR2 YFSETQ. DNA for the CDR3: TGCGCCAGTACTGTGTCCCCCCGGGTCGTAAACCTCTACGAGCAGTACTTC. Amino acids: CASTVSPRVVNLYEQYF.

In this sample, this clone turned up a few times. The rearrangement uses TRBV7-8 and TRBJ2-3, with D unresolved. This CDR3 spans 16 amino acids. V lost 5 bases, J lost 0 bases, and 15 bases lay in between. CDR1 is SGHVS, CDR2 FQNEAQ, per germline. The CDR3 region has the DNA TGTGCCAGCAGCGCGCAAACTTCCGGGAGCACAGATACGCAGTATTTT. This sequence encodes CASSAQTSGSTDTQYF. Looking up the rest from reference TRBV7-8 and TRBJ2-3 gives the full variable domain: GAGVSQSPRYKVAKRGQDVALRCDPISGHVSLFWYQQALGQGPEFLTYFQNEAQLDKSGLPSDRFFAERPEGSVSTLKIQRTQQEDSAVYLCASSAQTSGSTDTQYFGPGTRLTVL.

The chain employs TRBV14 and TRBJ1-6, with D unclear. This CDR3 region has 13 residues. Trimming left V 1 base short and J 12 bases short, with 10 bases between. Germline loops: CDR1 SGHDN, CDR2 FVKESK. CDR3 sequence reads: CASSQAQLLPLHF. The CDR3 DNA is TGTGCCAGCAGCCAAGCACAGCTCCTACCCCTCCACTTT.

This clone was found a few times. The gene calls are TRBV5-1 and TRBJ2-1, with D possibly being TRBD2 (7 bases). This CDR3 has 14 residues. From germline, CDR1 is SGHRS and CDR2 YFSETQ. Trimming took 3 bases from V and 10 from J, leaving 17 bases between them. For the CDR3, the DNA is TGCGCCAGCAGCTCGACTGGGGGGGGCCAAGAGCAGTTCTTC. It specifies CASSSTGGGQEQFF.

This clone was picked up one time. This chain uses TRBV4-1 with TRBJ1-2; D may be TRBD1 (5 bases). V was cut by 2 bases and J by 1 base, with 14 bases left in between. This CDR3 contains 16 residues. From germline, CDR1 is MGHRA and CDR2 YSYEKL. As DNA, the CDR3 is TGCGCCAGCAGCCAACCACCCGACAGAATTAACTATGGCTACACCTTC. Residues: CASSQPPDRINYGYTF.

J is TRBJ2-1 and V is TRBV6-5; 9 bases agree with TRBD2. V trimming: 6 bases; J trimming: 6 bases; junction bases outside the gene matches: 9. The CDR3 has 15 residues. CDR1 is MNHEY, CDR2 SVGAGI, per germline. Written as DNA, the CDR3 is TGTGCCAGCAGGGGGATAGCGGGGGTTTTCAATGAGCAGTTCTTC. Translation gives CASRGIAGVFNEQFF.

The chain employs TRBV6-5 and TRBJ1-4, with D possibly TRBD1 on 5 matching bases. The CDR3 covers 13 residues. The V gene lost 9 bases and the J gene lost 3 bases, with 11 bases spanning the gap. Germline values: CDR1 MNHEY, CDR2 SVGAGI. CDR3 DNA sequence: TGTGCCAGTAAAGGGGATGCTAATGAAAAACTGTTTTTT. It codes for CASKGDANEKLFF.

In this sample, this clone turned up a few times. J is TRBJ1-1 and V is TRBV2; D remains ambiguous. The V gene's germline CDR1 is SNHLY and CDR2 FYNNEI. The CDR3 has 13 amino acids. The V gene lost 6 bases and the J gene lost 3 bases, with 11 bases spanning the gap. The CDR3 sequence is CASSSDGDTEAFF. In DNA form, the CDR3 reads TGTGCCAGCAGCTCCGACGGGGACACTGAAGCTTTCTTT.

This clone was detected only once. The chain has TRBV4-1 and TRBJ2-5; 7 nucleotides agree with TRBD2. Germline-derived CDR1 and CDR2 are MGHRA and YSYEKL. The ends lost 2 bases at V and 4 bases at J; junction bases unmatched: 4. This CDR3 comprises 14 residues. In DNA form, the CDR3 reads TGCGCCAGCAGCCAAAGAAGGGAGGGAGAGACCCAGTACTTC. As protein: CASSQRREGETQYF.

The chain couples TRBV6-1 to TRBJ2-7; TRBD2 aligns across 7 bases. After removal of 3 bases from V and 9 bases from J, the junction contained 8 bases not matched to a gene. CDR1 and CDR2 (germline): MNHNS, SASEGT. This CDR3 spans 13 amino acids. CDR3 protein: CASSESRGDAQYF. CDR3 in DNA: TGTGCCAGCAGTGAGAGTCGGGGGGACGCGCAGTACTTC.

This chain links TRBV28 with TRBJ2-3, with 8 bases matching TRBD1. The CDR3 consists of 14 residues. Germline V lookup: CDR1 MDHEN, CDR2 SYDVKM. V shed 6 bases, J shed 0 bases, and the junction held 2 bases outside the gene matches. The CDR3 DNA is TGTGCCAGCAGATGGGACAGGAGCACAGATACGCAGTATTTT. Amino acids: CASRWDRSTDTQYF.

The rearrangement uses TRBV7-6 and TRBJ1-1, with 8 nucleotides matching TRBD1. The V gene end was trimmed by 5 bases and the J gene end by 0 bases; junction bases not matched to a gene: 17. Germline V gene sequence: CDR1 SGHVS, CDR2 FNYEAQ. The CDR3 has 19 amino acids. CDR3 loop: CASSPQPPGTGGMNTEAFF. In DNA form, the CDR3 reads TGTGCCAGCAGCCCTCAACCACCAGGCACAGGGGGAATGAACACTGAAGCTTTCTTT.

The rearrangement uses TRBV29-1 and TRBJ1-2; 7 bases match TRBD1. Germline-derived CDR1 and CDR2 are SQVTM and ANQGSEA. This CDR3 region has 13 residues. V was pared by 5 bases and J by 7 bases, with 10 bases of the junction left unmatched. CDR3 loop: CSVSLTGNSGYTF. Here the CDR3 DNA reads TGCAGCGTTTCTTTGACAGGGAATAGTGGCTACACCTTC.

This clone was picked up a small number of times. The chain joins TRBV6-5 to TRBJ2-5; 8 nucleotides match TRBD1. CDR3 length: 14 amino acids. V shed 5 bases and J 4 bases; nucleotides not matched to a gene: 6. Germline V gene sequence: CDR1 MNHEY, CDR2 SVGAGI. The CDR3: CASSRSDRGETQYF. The CDR3 region has the DNA TGTGCCAGCAGTCGTTCCGACAGGGGAGAGACCCAGTACTTC.

This chain joins TRBV5-1 and TRBJ1-2; TRBD1 matches at 8 bases. CDR1 SGHRS and CDR2 YFSETQ come from the germline V gene. With 4 bases clipped from V and 11 bases from J, the junction kept 10 bases outside the gene matches. The CDR3 length is 13 residues. Here the CDR3 reads CASSDTGGVRYTF. CDR3 DNA sequence: TGCGCCAGCAGCGATACAGGGGGTGTGCGGTACACCTTC.

This chain joins TRBV6-6 and TRBJ2-1; 11 nucleotides align to TRBD2. Germline CDR1 MNHNY, CDR2 SVGAGI (reference sequence). With 6 bases clipped from V and 5 bases from J, the junction kept 6 bases outside the gene matches. This CDR3 spans 15 amino acids. CDR3 nucleotides: TGTGCCAGCAGCCGTAGCGGGGGGGCTAACAATGAGCAGTTCTTC. It codes for CASSRSGGANNEQFF.

This clone has just one count. The rearrangement uses TRBV15 and TRBJ2-2; 9 nucleotides agree with TRBD1. The CDR3 is made up of 16 amino acids. Germline CDR1 and CDR2: LNHNV and YYDKDF (reference sequence). V lost 5 bases, J lost 4 bases, and 8 bases stayed unmatched. CDR3 in amino acids: CATSGPGQGTTGELFF. The CDR3 DNA reads as TGTGCCACCAGCGGACCGGGACAGGGTACCACCGGGGAGCTGTTTTTT.

The chain has TRBV2 and TRBJ2-3, with 7 bases matching TRBD1. With V trimmed by 5 bases and J by 7 bases, 6 bases remained unmatched. CDR3 size: 13 residues. Germline V gene data show CDR1 as SNHLY and CDR2 as FYNNEI. CDR3 coding DNA: TGTGCCAGCAGTCCGGACAGGTCTCATACGCAGTATTTT. It yields the protein CASSPDRSHTQYF.

The chain uses TRBV9 and TRBJ1-1, with D maybe TRBD1 (5 bases). V shed 0 bases and J shed 5 bases, with 11 bases lying between them. In germline, CDR1 is SGDLS, CDR2 YYNGEE. The CDR3 runs 14 residues. The CDR3: CASSVGVEGTEAFF. CDR3 bases: TGTGCCAGCAGCGTAGGGGTGGAGGGGACTGAAGCTTTCTTT.

The chain has TRBV9 and TRBJ2-2, with 9 nucleotides matching TRBD1. The J segment lost 7 bases and the V segment lost 1 base, leaving 11 bases of the junction unmatched. This CDR3 contains 17 residues. Germline-derived CDR1 and CDR2 are SGDLS and YYNGEE. CDR3 nucleotides: TGTGCCAGCAGCGTAAACAGGAACAGGGGGCCGGACGGGGAGCTGTTTTTT. As protein: CASSVNRNRGPDGELFF.

This sequence joins TRBV5-1 and TRBJ1-3, with 12 positions matching TRBD1. This CDR3 has 15 amino acids. CDR1 is SGHRS and CDR2 is YFSETQ in the germline V gene. V lost 4 bases and J lost 4; bases outside the gene matches: 3. This CDR3 reads CASSQGQGAGNTIYF. CDR3 in DNA: TGCGCCAGCAGCCAGGGACAGGGGGCAGGAAACACCATATATTTT.

In its sample, this clone was seen a few times. For the CDR3, the DNA is TGCGCCAGCAGCTTGGAGTCAGGGGTCTACGAGCAGTACTTC. It encodes CASSLESGVYEQYF. V gene TRBV5-1 combines with J gene TRBJ2-5, with D perhaps matching TRBD1 (6 bases). The J call may be in error: the DNA end matches TRBJ2-7 better. In germline, CDR1 is SGHRS, CDR2 YFSETQ. The CDR3 runs 14 residues.

The CDR3 is CASSLAIGTGSEQYF. CDR3 DNA sequence: TGTGCCAGCAGCTTAGCTATCGGGACAGGCAGCGAGCAGTACTTC. The chain couples TRBV7-8 to TRBJ2-7; 8 bases are a match to TRBD1. The CDR3 is 15 amino acids. Trimming took 0 bases from V and 6 from J; bases not matched to a gene: 7. The V gene's germline CDR1 is SGHVS and CDR2 FQNEAQ.

This rearrangement joins TRBV6-1 to TRBJ2-5; D may be TRBD1 (6 bases). Germline V gene data show CDR1 as MNHNS and CDR2 as SASEGT. The CDR3 loop spans 14 amino acids. V was pared by 1 base and J by 5 bases, with 11 bases between. The CDR3 reads CASSEGTGPETQYF. As DNA, the CDR3 is TGTGCCAGCAGTGAAGGTACAGGGCCGGAGACCCAGTACTTC.